These 9 T cell receptor beta chains share one sample of origin, sequenced in a study of CD8 T cell repertoires and HIV-1 epitope variants. TCRdb's table, derived via immunoSEQ multiplex PCR, lists solely in-frame clones and lacks some. The sample lists around 3,300 clones; roughly 70% were seen once. Their specific antigens are unknown. The specimen was cultured CD8+ T cells derived from PBMCs. The receptor set was obtained from a male donor with HIV.

This chain links TRBV19 with TRBJ2-1, with TRBD2 matching over 11 bases. Germline V gene lookup returns CDR1 LNHDA and CDR2 SQIVND (reference sequence). The CDR3 has 19 residues. J lost 1 base, V lost 1 base, and 9 bases had no gene match. The CDR3 region is CASSIGGLAGGESYNEQFF. The CDR3 DNA reads TGTGCCAGTAGTATAGGTGGTCTAGCGGGAGGCGAATCCTACAATGAGCAGTTCTTC.

The V and J genes are TRBV11-3 and TRBJ1-1; D possibly corresponds to TRBD1 (5 bases). The CDR3 has 13 amino acids. Trimming took off 1 base at V and 2 bases at J, with 5 bases between the two ends. CDR1 is SGHNT and CDR2 is YENEEA in the germline V gene. The CDR3 region is CASSLGGNTEAFF. The CDR3 nucleotides read TGTGCCAGCAGCTTAGGGGGCAACACTGAAGCTTTCTTT.

V is TRBV5-1 and J is TRBJ1-1; 9 nucleotides line up with TRBD1. This CDR3 has 14 residues. V was pared by 1 base and J by 3 bases, with 1 base of the junction left unmatched. Looked up from germline, CDR1 is SGHRS and CDR2 is YFSETQ. The CDR3 protein is CASSLTGGDTEAFF. The CDR3 DNA sequence: TGCGCCAGCAGCTTGACAGGGGGCGACACTGAAGCTTTCTTT.

This sequence joins TRBV27 and TRBJ2-1, with D unresolved. V was cut by 5 bases and J by 4 bases, with 3 bases left in between. Germline V gene data show CDR1 as MNHEY and CDR2 as SMNVEV (reference sequence). The CDR3 extends over 11 amino acids. The CDR3 loop reads CASSAYNEQFF. The CDR3 nucleotides are TGTGCCAGCAGTGCGTACAATGAGCAGTTCTTC.

The chain combines TRBV5-1 with TRBJ2-7, with 9 nucleotides matching TRBD1. The CDR3 covers 19 residues. Germline CDR1 and CDR2: SGHRS and YFSETQ. Losses at the gene ends were 4 bases for V and 0 bases for J; bases not matched to a gene: 17. CDR3 amino acids: CASSPDRQGGFPSSYEQYF. CDR3 nucleotide sequence: TGCGCCAGCAGCCCCGACCGACAGGGGGGTTTCCCGAGCTCCTACGAGCAGTACTTC. Full variable domain (remainder filled in from reference TRBV5-1 and TRBJ2-7): KAGVTQTPRYLIKTRGQQVTLSCSPISGHRSVSWYQQTPGQGLQFLFEYFSETQRNKGNFPGRFSGRQFSNSRSEMNVSTLELGDSALYLCASSPDRQGGFPSSYEQYFGPGTRLTVT.

The chain has TRBV29-1 and TRBJ2-2; TRBD2 is a possible D gene (5 bases). This CDR3 has 13 amino acids. Germline assignment: CDR1 SQVTM and CDR2 ANQGSEA. V shed 4 bases and J shed 1 base, with 7 bases lying between them. The CDR3 here is CSVVEGNTGELFF. CDR3 nucleotide sequence: TGCAGCGTTGTAGAGGGGAACACCGGGGAGCTGTTTTTT.

This chain joins TRBV5-1 and TRBJ2-7; 8 bases agree with TRBD1. V lost 0 bases to trimming and J lost 2 bases; unmatched junction nucleotides: 10. The CDR3 runs 17 residues. CDR1 and CDR2 from the germline V gene are SGHRS and YFSETQ. CDR3 nucleotide sequence: TGCGCCAGCAGCTTGGAGCCGACAGGGGACTTTACCTACGAGCAGTACTTC. Its translation is CASSLEPTGDFTYEQYF.

The DNA for the CDR3 is TGTGCCAGCAGACCGACAGGGAAGCGCCAAGAGACCCAGTACTTC. It specifies CASRPTGKRQETQYF. The V call is TRBV28, the J call TRBJ2-5; 7 nucleotides match TRBD1. The CDR3 contains 15 residues. Trimming removed 6 bases from V and 1 base from J; junction bases left unmatched: 8. Germline assignment: CDR1 MDHEN and CDR2 SYDVKM. Filled out from reference TRBV28 and TRBJ2-5, the complete variable domain reads DVKVTQSSRYLVKRTGEKVFLECVQDMDHENMFWYRQDPGLGLRLIYFSYDVKMKEKGDIPEGYSVSREKKERFSLILESASTNQTSMYLCASRPTGKRQETQYFGPGTRLLVL.

This chain links TRBV7-6 with TRBJ2-3; 9 bases agree with TRBD1. Germline V gene lookup returns CDR1 SGHVS and CDR2 FNYEAQ. This CDR3 has 14 residues. V was pared by 3 bases and J by 3 bases, with 1 base of the junction left unmatched. The CDR3 region has the DNA TGTGCCAGCAGCTTGGGACAGGGAACAGATACGCAGTATTTT. Amino acids: CASSLGQGTDTQYF.